One TCR beta chain is described in this entry. Germline CDR1 is MNHEY and CDR2 is SVGAGI. The V gene lost 6 bases and the J gene lost 4 bases, with 9 bases spanning the gap. This CDR3 has 12 amino acids. The sample is drawn from a study of blood T cell repertoires in COVID-19. Whole-study context: The United States, Italy and Spain supplied acute and convalescent COVID-19 samples.

The authors' processing: Reference gene primer amplification gave nucleated cell count estimates. Clones were read by immunoSEQ multiplex PCR, and TCRdb kept only the in-frame ones, dropping some. That table furnishes V, J and clone size, whereas the DNA furnished D and trimming. The table has around 150,000 clones, 85% to 90% seen once. The chain uses TRBV6-5 and TRBJ2-5; a possible D gene is TRBD2 (5 bases). The TCR comes from a man in his fifties with active COVID-19. Sequencing was done on a sample of peripheral blood. The CDR3 DNA is TGTGCCAGCAGCGATCGGGGAGAGACCCAGTACTTC. Residues: CASSDRGETQYF.